This TCR beta chain was recovered during a study of beta chain features in type 1 diabetes. Sequencing targeted expressed TCRB transcripts, as all isolated RNA had been reverse transcribed. TCRdb keeps only in-frame clones here, not all; method: immunoSEQ multiplex PCR. The data hold about 930,000 clones, with roughly 15% observed a single time. Germline loops: CDR1 SGHAT, CDR2 FQNNGV. This CDR3 has 18 residues. V dropped 5 bases and J dropped 0 bases, with 19 bases sitting between them. This clone turned up a few times. The chain links TRBV11-2 to TRBJ1-4, with a weak D call TRBD1 (5 bases). This clonotype originated in a woman younger than 35 in good health. Sequencing used naive CD4+ T cells from blood. The CDR3 protein is CASSQGRSTGSTNEKLFF. DNA for the CDR3: TGTGCCAGCAGCCAGGGACGATCAACAGGTTCAACTAATGAAAAACTGTTTTTT. The variable domain in full, with the rest retrieved from reference TRBV11-2 and TRBJ1-4, is EAGVAQSPRYKIIEKRQSVAFWCNPISGHATLYWYQQILGQGPKLLIQFQNNGVVDDSQLPKDRFSAERLKGVDSTLKIQPAKLEDSAVYLCASSQGRSTGSTNEKLFFGSGTQLSVL.